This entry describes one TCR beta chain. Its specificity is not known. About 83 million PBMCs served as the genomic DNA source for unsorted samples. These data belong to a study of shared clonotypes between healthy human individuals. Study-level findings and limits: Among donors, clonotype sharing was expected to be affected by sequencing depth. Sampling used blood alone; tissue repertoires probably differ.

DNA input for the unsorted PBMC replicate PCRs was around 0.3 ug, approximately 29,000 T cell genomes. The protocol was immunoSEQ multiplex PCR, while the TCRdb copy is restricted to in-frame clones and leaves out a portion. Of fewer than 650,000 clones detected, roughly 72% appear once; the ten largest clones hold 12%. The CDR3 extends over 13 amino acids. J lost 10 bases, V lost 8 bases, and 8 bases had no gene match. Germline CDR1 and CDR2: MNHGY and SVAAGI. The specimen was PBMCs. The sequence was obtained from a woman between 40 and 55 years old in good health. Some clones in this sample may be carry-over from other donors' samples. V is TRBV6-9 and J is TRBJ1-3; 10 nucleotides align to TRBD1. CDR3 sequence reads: CASFGTGEGTIYF. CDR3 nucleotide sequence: TGTGCCAGCTTTGGGACAGGGGAGGGTACCATATATTTT.